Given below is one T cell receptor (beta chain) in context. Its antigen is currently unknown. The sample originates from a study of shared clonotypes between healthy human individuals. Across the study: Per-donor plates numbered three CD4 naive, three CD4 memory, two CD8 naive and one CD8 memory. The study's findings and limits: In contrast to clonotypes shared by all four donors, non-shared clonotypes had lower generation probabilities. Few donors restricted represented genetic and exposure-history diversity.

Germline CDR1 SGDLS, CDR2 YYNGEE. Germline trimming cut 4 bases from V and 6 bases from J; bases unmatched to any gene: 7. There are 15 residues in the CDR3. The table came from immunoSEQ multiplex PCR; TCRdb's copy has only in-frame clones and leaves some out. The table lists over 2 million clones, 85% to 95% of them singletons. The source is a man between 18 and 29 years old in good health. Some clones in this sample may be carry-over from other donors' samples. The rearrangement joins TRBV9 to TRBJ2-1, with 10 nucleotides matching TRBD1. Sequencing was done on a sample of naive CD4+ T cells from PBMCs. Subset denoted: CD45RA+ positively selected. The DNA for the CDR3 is TGTGCCAGCAGCCTCCCCGGGACAGGGGTCAATGAGCAGTTCTTC. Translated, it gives CASSLPGTGVNEQFF.